These T cell receptor beta chains were read from a single sample in a study of metastatic and nonmetastatic thyroid tumors. MiXCR re-clonotyped the PCR reads for TCRdb. The sample gives over 15,000 clones, 33% of which show up once; around 13% is in the top ten. The specimen was tumor tissue. These receptors came from a male donor with papillary thyroid cancer or a benign thyroid nodule (not recorded which). Some clones in this sample may be carry-over from other donors' samples. The CDR3 runs from the conserved cysteine through the conserved F or W. A D gene is named only where the DNA matches it firmly. Only some rows state a clone size, as once, few, many or a class for expanded clones.

size	V	J	D	CDR3	DNA
NA	TRBV15	TRBJ2-7	TRBD1	CATSRTGSHEQYF	TGTGCCACCAGCAGGACAGGGAGCCACGAGCAGTACTTC
medium-sized	TRBV12-3/TRBV12-4	TRBJ2-7	NA	CASSYQRGYEQYF	TGTGCCAGCAGTTATCAGAGAGGGTACGAGCAGTACTTC
medium-sized	TRBV20-1	TRBJ2-5	TRBD2	CSKELAEQETQYF	TGCAGCAAAGAACTAGCGGAACAAGAGACCCAGTACTTC
medium-sized	TRBV27	TRBJ2-1	TRBD2	CASSLGPPGLVYYNEQFF	TGTGCCAGCAGTTTGGGCCCCCCGGGACTAGTATATTACAATGAGCAGTTCTTC
many	TRBV18	TRBJ1-6	NA	CASSPNSGISGNSPLHF	TGTGCCAGCTCACCAAATTCGGGTATATCAGGGAATTCACCCCTCCACTTT
many	TRBV20-1	TRBJ2-5	TRBD2	CSARDERAGDQETQYF	TGCAGTGCTAGAGATGAACGAGCGGGGGACCAAGAGACCCAGTACTTC
many	TRBV6-2/TRBV6-3	TRBJ2-3	TRBD2	CASSSGGGSDTQYF	TGTGCCAGCAGTTCCGGGGGGGGGTCAGATACGCAGTATTTT
many	TRBV18	TRBJ2-1	TRBD1	CASSPPQMGQEFF	TGTGCCAGCTCACCACCGCAGATGGGACAGGAGTTCTTC
NA	TRBV7-6	TRBJ2-1	TRBD2	CASRLAGGSYNEQFF	TGTGCCAGCCGGCTAGCGGGAGGTTCCTACAATGAGCAGTTCTTC
many	TRBV7-9	TRBJ2-7	TRBD1	CASSLESSGTGGFF	TGTGCCAGCAGCTTAGAAAGTTCCGGGACAGGGGGCTTCTTC
NA	TRBV11-1	TRBJ2-2	NA	CASSFGPGRPNTGELFF	TGTGCCAGCAGTTTCGGTCCGGGCAGACCGAACACCGGGGAGCTGTTTTTT
NA	TRBV5-1	TRBJ1-3	NA	CASSLGDSGNTIYF	TGCGCCAGCAGCTTGGGTGACTCTGGAAACACCATATATTTT
few	TRBV6-2/TRBV6-3	TRBJ2-2	NA	CASSVYATNTGELFF	TGTGCCAGCAGTGTGTACGCTACGAACACCGGGGAGCTGTTTTTT
NA	TRBV12-5	TRBJ2-1	NA	CASGLVINIRSEQFF	TGTGCTAGTGGTTTGGTCATAAACATCCGGTCCGAGCAGTTCTTC
medium-sized	TRBV24-1	TRBJ2-7	NA	CATSDLWGFEQYF	TGTGCCACCAGTGATTTGTGGGGGTTCGAGCAGTACTTC
many	TRBV7-9	TRBJ1-2	NA	CASSLGGGYGYTF	TGTGCCAGCAGCCTCGGCGGGGGGTATGGCTACACCTTC
many	TRBV5-5	TRBJ2-1	TRBD1	CASILGTGMIEQFF	TGTGCCAGCATCCTTGGGACAGGGATGATCGAGCAGTTCTTC